This T cell receptor beta chain was identified during a study of Ad26.COV2.S vaccination and SARS-CoV-2 variants. Trimming took 0 bases from V and 4 from J, leaving 9 bases between them. The CDR3 runs 14 residues. Per the germline V gene, CDR1 is MNHNY and CDR2 is SVGAGI (reference sequence). Only in-frame clones appear in the TCRdb table, and some are missing; sequencing was by immunoSEQ multiplex PCR. This table holds around 300,000 clones, approximately 90% found once. The treatment denotes: approximately 18 received Ad26.COV2.S at low or high dose, single or two shots; about 5 received placebo; per-sample allocation not given. Collection of samples fell on day 63 after the first vaccine or placebo injection. The study used a vaccine consisting of an Ad26 vector that expressed Wuhan-strain SARS-CoV-2 spike.

The TCR originated in a person between 18 and 60 years old who received the Ad26.COV2.S COVID-19 vaccine or a placebo. The material was peripheral blood, obtained in a trial of Ad26.COV2.S vaccine versus placebo. The chain combines TRBV6-6 with TRBJ1-1; the D gene is possibly TRBD1 (5 bases). Written as DNA, the CDR3 is TGTGCCAGCAGTTACTCCGGCAGGGCCACTGAAGCTTTCTTT. Amino acid sequence: CASSYSGRATEAFF.